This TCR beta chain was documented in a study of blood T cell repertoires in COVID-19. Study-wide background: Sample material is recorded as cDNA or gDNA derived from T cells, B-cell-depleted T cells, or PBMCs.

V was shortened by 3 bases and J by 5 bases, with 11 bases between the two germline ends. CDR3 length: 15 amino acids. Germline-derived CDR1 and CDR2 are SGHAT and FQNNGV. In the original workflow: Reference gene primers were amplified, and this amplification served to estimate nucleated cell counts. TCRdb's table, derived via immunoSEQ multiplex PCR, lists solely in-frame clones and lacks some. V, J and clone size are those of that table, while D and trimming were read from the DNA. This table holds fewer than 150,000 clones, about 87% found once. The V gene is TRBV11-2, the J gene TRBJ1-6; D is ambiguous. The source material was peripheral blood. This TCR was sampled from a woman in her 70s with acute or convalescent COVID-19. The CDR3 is CASSFQAGNNSPLHF. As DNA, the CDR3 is TGTGCCAGCAGCTTTCAGGCCGGGAATAATTCACCCCTCCACTTT.